This T cell receptor beta chain was documented in a study of cytomegalovirus exposure and HLA in healthy donors. Study observations and caveats: A reported reduction in N-insertions relative to the approximately 670-donor mean was seen in an Asian-associated ancestry cluster in a later analysis. Per a later analysis, 15,000 to 20,000 TCR beta sequences showed association with HLA alleles at 0.05 false discovery rate. Researchers had no immune exposure information except CMV serostatus available.

CDR1 and CDR2 from the germline V gene are SGHRS and YFSETQ. This CDR3 spans 14 amino acids. V was clipped by 4 bases and J by 2 bases, with 7 bases between them. Primers for the PCR totalled 60 Vbeta and 13 Jbeta. The method was immunoSEQ multiplex PCR; TCRdb's version includes in-frame clones alone and lacks a portion of them. The top ten hold almost 9.5% of the sample, which has under 200,000 clones, approximately 83% seen once. Donors consisted of healthy bone marrow donors. This clone was seen once. What it binds is unknown. The receptor's source is a man younger than 30 in good health and CMV-seropositive. This chain links TRBV5-1 with TRBJ2-6; tentative D call: TRBD1 (5 bases). Sequencing was performed on PBMCs. Here the CDR3 DNA reads TGCGCCAGCAGCGCAGGGACTGGGGCCAACGTCCTGACTTTC. It encodes CASSAGTGANVLTF.